In this sample, the clone carrying this TCR beta chain turned up many times. Antigen unknown. The data were obtained in a study of neurological immune-mediated disorders. Regarding the study as a whole: When repertoires were grouped phylogenetically, those of 18 of 34 multiple sclerosis patients fell into one related-CDR3 cluster, a possible signature. Multiple sclerosis, the disease with the least TCR clonal expansion, fell below healthy controls, whereas HTLV-1-associated myelopathy showed the most.

The cDNA was generated through 5'RACE incorporating 10-nucleotide random UMIs. Sequencing runs each generated in excess of 180 million TCR-beta sequences derived from 15-18 subjects. TCRdb re-derived calls from the 5' RACE reads in MiXCR, one entry per CDR3 protein. The profile shows around 64,000 distinct CDR3 sequences, more than 3% of them singletons. The receptor comes from a woman in her forties or fifties with multiple sclerosis. The sample comprised PBMCs.

CDR3: CSARTVRGSYNEQFF. The DNA for the CDR3 is TGCAGTGCTAGAACGGTGCGGGGTTCCTACAATGAGCAGTTCTTC. The chain couples TRBV20-1 to TRBJ2-1; TRBD2 might be the D (6 bases). Germline CDR1 and CDR2: DFQATT and SNEGSKA (reference sequence). The CDR3 sequence is 15 residues long. The ends were cut back, 2 bases at V and 1 base at J, with 12 bases in the middle.